This TCR beta chain was found in a study of cytomegalovirus exposure and HLA in healthy donors. The PCR ran on 60 Vbeta and 13 Jbeta primers. Sequencing was performed with immunoSEQ multiplex PCR; in TCRdb, only in-frame clones are kept and a portion is missing. The repertoire holds hundreds of thousands of clones, 76% seen once, with around 0.63% in the top ten. The CDR3 is 15 residues long. The germline V gene has CDR1 LNHDA and CDR2 SQIVND (reference sequence). J lost 1 base, V lost 8 bases, and 5 bases had no gene match. This TCR was recovered from a man younger than 35 in good health and CMV-seronegative. This chain joins TRBV19 and TRBJ2-1, with 10 positions matching TRBD2. The sample taken for sequencing was PBMCs. CDR3 sequence (DNA): TGTGCCAGTGCACTAGCGGGGATGTCCTACAATGAGCAGTTCTTC. Encoded protein: CASALAGMSYNEQFF.